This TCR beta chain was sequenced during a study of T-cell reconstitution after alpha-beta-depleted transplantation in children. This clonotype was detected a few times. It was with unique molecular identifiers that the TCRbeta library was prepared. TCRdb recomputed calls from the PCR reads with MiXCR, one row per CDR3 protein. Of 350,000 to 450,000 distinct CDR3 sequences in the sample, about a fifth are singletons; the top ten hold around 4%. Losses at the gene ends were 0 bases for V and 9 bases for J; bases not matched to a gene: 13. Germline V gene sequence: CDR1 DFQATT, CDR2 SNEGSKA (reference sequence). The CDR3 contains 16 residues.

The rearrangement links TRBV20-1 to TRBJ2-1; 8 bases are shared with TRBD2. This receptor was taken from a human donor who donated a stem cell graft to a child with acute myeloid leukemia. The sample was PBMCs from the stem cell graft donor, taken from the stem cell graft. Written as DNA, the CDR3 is TGCAGTGCTAGAGATCCCTTTCTAGCGGGTGAGGGTGAGCAGTTCTTC. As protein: CSARDPFLAGEGEQFF.